What follows describes a single T cell receptor beta chain. Antigen unknown. The data stem from a study of T cell responses to AZD1222 COVID-19 vaccine. Sequencing was performed with immunoSEQ multiplex PCR; in TCRdb, only in-frame clones are kept and a portion is missing. The sample shows under 150,000 clones, roughly 90% of them seen only once. Study-level findings and limits: Only a handful of AZD1222 recipients, six or seven in all, had baseline seropositivity. Reportedly, close to half of spike-specific TCRs are directed against unmutated variant regions. The breadth and depth of Spike-specific TCRs increased once two AZD1222 doses had been given. Females outnumbered males among donors, who were mostly white British; clonal diversity was possibly underestimated.

V was pared by 5 bases and J by 4 bases, with 17 bases between. The germline V gene has CDR1 LNHDA and CDR2 SQIVND (reference sequence). This CDR3 region has 15 residues. This sample comprised peripheral blood, obtained 28 days after the second AZD1222 dose. This chain connects TRBV19 to TRBJ1-2; D perhaps matches TRBD1 (5 bases). This TCR was sampled from an adult who received the AZD1222 COVID-19 vaccine. The DNA of the CDR3 is TGTGCCAGTAGTTCGCGGGACCAAGTGGTCTATGGCTACACCTTC. Translating it yields CASSSRDQVVYGYTF.